The present TCR beta chain was sequenced within a study of shared clonotypes between healthy human individuals. This clone was observed a handful of times. Its antigen is currently unknown. Genomic DNA belonging to each subset was distributed in equal measure over several immunoSEQ plates. Sorted-subset replicate PCRs used approximately 180 ng of genomic DNA. This amount corresponded to 25,000 to 30,000 T cell genomes. Sequencing used immunoSEQ multiplex PCR; TCRdb keeps in-frame clones, though not all of them. The sample lists over a million clones; about 75% were seen once. With 8 bases removed from V and 2 bases from J, the gap between germline ends came to 12 bases. Germline lookup yields CDR1 SNHLY and CDR2 FYNNEI. The CDR3 loop spans 13 amino acids. General study points: A generally larger estimated richness was seen in naive subsets than in memory subsets. Sharing across a handful of donors was seen in roughly 5% of naive CD4 clonotypes.

The specimen was memory CD4+ T cells sorted from blood. Described subset: CD45RA-negative fraction. This sequence joins TRBV2 and TRBJ1-2; D perhaps matches TRBD1 (5 bases). This sequence originates from a man aged 18 to 30 in good health. The CDR3: CASSGDSNYGYTF. The CDR3 bases are TGTGCCAGCTCAGGTGACAGCAACTATGGCTACACCTTC.